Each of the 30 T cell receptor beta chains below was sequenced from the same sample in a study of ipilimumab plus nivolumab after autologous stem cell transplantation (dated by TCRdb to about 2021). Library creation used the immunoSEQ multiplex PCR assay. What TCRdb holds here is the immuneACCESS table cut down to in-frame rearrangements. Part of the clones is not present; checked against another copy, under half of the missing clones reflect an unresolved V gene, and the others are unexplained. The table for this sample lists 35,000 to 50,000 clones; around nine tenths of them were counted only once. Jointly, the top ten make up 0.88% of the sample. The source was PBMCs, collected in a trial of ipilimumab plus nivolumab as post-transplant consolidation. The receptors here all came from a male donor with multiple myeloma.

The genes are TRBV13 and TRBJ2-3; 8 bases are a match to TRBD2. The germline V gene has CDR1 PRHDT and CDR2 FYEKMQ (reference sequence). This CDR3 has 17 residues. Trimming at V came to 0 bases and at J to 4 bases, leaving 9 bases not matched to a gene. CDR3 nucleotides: TGTGCCAGCAGCTTAGGGGGGGATACTAGCGGACCAGATACGCAGTATTTT. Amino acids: CASSLGGDTSGPDTQYF.

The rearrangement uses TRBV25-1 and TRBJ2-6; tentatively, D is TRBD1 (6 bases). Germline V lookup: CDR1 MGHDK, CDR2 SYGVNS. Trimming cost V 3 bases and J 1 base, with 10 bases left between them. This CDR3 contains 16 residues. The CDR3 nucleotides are TGTGCCAGCAGTGATATTACAGGGTCTGGGGCCAACGTCCTGACTTTC. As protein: CASSDITGSGANVLTF.

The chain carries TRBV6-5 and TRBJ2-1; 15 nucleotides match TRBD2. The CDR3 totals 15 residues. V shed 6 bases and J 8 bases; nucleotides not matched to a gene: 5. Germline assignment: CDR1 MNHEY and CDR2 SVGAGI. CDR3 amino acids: CASRRGLAGGYEQFF. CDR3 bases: TGTGCCAGCAGGAGGGGACTAGCGGGAGGTTATGAGCAGTTCTTC.

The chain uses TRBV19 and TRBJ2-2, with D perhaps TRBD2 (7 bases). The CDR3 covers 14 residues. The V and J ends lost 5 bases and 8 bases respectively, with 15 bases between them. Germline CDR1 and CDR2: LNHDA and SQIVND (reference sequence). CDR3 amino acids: CASSQMGGPGELFF. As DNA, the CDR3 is TGTGCCAGTAGTCAAATGGGGGGGCCAGGGGAGCTGTTTTTT.

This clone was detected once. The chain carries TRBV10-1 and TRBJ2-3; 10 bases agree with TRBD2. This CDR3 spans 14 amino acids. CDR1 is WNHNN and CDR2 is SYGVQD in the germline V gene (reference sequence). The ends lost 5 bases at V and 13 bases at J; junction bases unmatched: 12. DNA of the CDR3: TGCGCCAGCAGTTACCCGGGACTAGCGAGTTTCAAGTATTTT. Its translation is CASSYPGLASFKYF.

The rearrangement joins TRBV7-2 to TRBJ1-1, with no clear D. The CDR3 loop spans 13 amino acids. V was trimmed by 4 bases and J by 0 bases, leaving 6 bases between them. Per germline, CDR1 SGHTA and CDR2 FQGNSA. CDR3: CASSSGLNTEAFF. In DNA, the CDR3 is TGTGCCAGCAGCTCCGGCCTGAACACTGAAGCTTTCTTT. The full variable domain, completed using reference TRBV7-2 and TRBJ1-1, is GAGVSQSPSNKVTEKGKDVELRCDPISGHTALYWYRQSLGQGLEFLIYFQGNSAPDKSGLPSDRFSAERTGGSVSTLTIQRTQQEDSAVYLCASSSGLNTEAFFGQGTRLTVV.

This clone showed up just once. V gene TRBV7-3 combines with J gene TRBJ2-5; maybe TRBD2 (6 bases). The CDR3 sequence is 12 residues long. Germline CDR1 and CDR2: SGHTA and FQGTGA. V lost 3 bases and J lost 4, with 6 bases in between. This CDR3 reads CASSFGGETQYF. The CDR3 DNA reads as TGTGCCAGCAGCTTCGGGGGAGAGACCCAGTACTTC.

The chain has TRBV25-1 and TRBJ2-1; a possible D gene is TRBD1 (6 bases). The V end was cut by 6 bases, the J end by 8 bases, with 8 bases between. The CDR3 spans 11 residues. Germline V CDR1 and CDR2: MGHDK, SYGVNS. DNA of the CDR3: TGTGCCAGCAGCAGGGGTCATGAGCAGTTCTTC. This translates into CASSRGHEQFF.

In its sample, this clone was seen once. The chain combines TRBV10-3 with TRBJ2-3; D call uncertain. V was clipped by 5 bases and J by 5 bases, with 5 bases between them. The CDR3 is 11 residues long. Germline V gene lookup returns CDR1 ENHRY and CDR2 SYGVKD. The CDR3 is CAISPRDTQYF. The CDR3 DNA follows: TGTGCCATCAGTCCTAGAGATACGCAGTATTTT.

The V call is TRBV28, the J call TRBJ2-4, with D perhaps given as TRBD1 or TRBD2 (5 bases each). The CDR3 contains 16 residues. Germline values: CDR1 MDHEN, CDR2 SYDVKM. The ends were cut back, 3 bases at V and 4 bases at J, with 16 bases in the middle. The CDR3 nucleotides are TGTGCCAGCAGTTTGGCCACCGGGACGCCAAAAAACATTCAGTACTTC. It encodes CASSLATGTPKNIQYF.

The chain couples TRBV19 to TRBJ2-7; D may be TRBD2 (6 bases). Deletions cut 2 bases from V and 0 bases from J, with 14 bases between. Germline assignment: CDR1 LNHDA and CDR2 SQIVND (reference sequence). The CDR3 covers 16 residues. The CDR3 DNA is TGTGCCAGTAGTATATCAGGGCGGGGAGACTCCTACGAGCAGTACTTC. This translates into CASSISGRGDSYEQYF.

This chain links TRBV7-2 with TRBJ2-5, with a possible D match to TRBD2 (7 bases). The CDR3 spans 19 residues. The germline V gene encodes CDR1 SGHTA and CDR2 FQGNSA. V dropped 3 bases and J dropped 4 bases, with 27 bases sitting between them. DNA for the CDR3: TGTGCCAGCAGCTTGTTGGCGATAATGGGGAGGGGGGTTTCAGAGACCCAGTACTTC. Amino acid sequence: CASSLLAIMGRGVSETQYF.

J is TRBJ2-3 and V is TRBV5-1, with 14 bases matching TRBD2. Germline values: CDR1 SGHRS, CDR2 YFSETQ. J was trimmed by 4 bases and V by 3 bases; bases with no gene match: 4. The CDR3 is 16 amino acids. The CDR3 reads CASSSGGLAGADTQYF. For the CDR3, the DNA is TGCGCCAGCAGCTCCGGGGGACTAGCGGGAGCAGATACGCAGTATTTT.

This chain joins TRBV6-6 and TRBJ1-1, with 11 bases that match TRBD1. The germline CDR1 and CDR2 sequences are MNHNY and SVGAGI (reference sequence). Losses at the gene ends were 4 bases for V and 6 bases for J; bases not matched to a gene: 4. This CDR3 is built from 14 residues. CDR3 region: CASSSGQGDAEAFF. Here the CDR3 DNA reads TGTGCCAGCAGTTCGGGACAGGGGGACGCTGAAGCTTTCTTT.

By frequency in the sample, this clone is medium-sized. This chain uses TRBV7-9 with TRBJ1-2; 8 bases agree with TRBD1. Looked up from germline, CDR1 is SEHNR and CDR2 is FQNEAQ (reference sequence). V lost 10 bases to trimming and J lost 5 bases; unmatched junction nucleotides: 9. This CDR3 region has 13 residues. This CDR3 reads CAISQGARYGYTF. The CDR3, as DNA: TGTGCCATTTCCCAGGGGGCGCGGTATGGCTACACCTTC. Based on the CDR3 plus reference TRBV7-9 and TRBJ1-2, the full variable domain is DTGVSQNPRHKITKRGQNVTFRCDPISEHNRLYWYRQTLGQGPEFLTYFQNEAQLEKSRLLSDRFSAERPKGSFSTLEIQRTEQGDSAMYLCAISQGARYGYTFGSGTRLTVV.

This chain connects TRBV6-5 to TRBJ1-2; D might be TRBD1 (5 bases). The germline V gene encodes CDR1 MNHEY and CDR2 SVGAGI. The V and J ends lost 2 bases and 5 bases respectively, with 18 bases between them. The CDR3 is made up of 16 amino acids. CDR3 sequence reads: CASSYGGPNTVYGYTF. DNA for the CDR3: TGTGCCAGCAGTTACGGGGGACCGAACACGGTTTATGGCTACACCTTC.

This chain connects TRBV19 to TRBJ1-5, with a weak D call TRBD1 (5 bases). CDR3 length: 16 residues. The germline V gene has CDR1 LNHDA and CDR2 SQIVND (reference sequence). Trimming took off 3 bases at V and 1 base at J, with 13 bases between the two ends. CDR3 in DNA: TGTGCCAGTAGTATGGGGCCGGGAGGGAGCAATCAGCCCCAGCATTTT. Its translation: CASSMGPGGSNQPQHF.

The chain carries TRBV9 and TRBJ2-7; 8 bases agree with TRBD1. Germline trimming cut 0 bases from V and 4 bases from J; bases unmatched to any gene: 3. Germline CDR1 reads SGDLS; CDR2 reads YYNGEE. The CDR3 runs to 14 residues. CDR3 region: CASSVGTGYYEQYF. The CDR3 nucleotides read TGTGCCAGCAGCGTAGGGACAGGGTATTACGAGCAGTACTTC.

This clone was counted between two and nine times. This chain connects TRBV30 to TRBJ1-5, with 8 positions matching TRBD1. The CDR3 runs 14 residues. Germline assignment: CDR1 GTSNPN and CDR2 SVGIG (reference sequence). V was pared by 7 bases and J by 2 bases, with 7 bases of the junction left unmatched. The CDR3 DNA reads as TGTGCCTTCGCCGGGACAGGAGGCAATCAGCCCCAGCATTTT. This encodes CAFAGTGGNQPQHF.

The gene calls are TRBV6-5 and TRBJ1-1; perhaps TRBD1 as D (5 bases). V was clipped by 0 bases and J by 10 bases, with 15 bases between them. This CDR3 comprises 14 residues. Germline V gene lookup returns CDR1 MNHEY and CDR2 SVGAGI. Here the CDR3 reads CASSYSNRDPAAFF. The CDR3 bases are TGTGCCAGCAGTTACTCAAACCGGGACCCAGCAGCTTTCTTT.

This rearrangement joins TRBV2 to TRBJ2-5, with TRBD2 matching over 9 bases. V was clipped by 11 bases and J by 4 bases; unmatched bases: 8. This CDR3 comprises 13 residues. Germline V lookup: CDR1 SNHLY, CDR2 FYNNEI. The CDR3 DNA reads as TGTGCCGCAAGTGGTAGCGGGGGAGAGACCCAGTACTTC. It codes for CAASGSGGETQYF.

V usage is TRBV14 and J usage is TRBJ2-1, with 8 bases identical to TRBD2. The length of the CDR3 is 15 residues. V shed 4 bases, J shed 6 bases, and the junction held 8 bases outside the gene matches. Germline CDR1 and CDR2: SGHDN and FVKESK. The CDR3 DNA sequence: TGTGCCAGCAGCCTCACCGGGGGGGTAACCAATGAGCAGTTCTTC. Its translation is CASSLTGGVTNEQFF.

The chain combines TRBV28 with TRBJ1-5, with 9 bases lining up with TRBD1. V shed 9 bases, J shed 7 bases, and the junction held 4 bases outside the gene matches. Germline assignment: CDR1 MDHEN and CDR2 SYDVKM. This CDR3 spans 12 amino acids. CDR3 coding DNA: TGTGCCAGTACAGGGGGCAGGCAGCCCCAGCATTTT. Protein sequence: CASTGGRQPQHF. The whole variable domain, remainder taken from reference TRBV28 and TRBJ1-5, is DVKVTQSSRYLVKRTGEKVFLECVQDMDHENMFWYRQDPGLGLRLIYFSYDVKMKEKGDIPEGYSVSREKKERFSLILESASTNQTSMYLCASTGGRQPQHFGDGTRLSIL.

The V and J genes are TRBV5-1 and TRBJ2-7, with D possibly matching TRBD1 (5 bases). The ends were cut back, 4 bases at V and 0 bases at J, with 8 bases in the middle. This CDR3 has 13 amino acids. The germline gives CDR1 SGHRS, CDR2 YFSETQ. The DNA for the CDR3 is TGCGCCAGCAGCCATCAGGGCTCCTACGAGCAGTACTTC. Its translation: CASSHQGSYEQYF.

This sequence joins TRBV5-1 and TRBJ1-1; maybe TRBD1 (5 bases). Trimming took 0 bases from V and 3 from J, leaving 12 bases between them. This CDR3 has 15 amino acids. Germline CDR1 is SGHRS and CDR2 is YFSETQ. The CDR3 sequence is CASSLALGGDTEAFF. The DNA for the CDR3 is TGCGCCAGCAGCTTGGCCCTGGGGGGGGACACTGAAGCTTTCTTT.

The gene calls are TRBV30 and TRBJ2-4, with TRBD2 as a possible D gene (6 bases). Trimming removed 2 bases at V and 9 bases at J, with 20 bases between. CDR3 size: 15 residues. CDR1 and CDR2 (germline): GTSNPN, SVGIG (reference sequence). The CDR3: CAWSPFGRRELIQYF. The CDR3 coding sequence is TGTGCCTGGAGTCCTTTTGGGAGGAGGGAGCTCATTCAGTACTTC.

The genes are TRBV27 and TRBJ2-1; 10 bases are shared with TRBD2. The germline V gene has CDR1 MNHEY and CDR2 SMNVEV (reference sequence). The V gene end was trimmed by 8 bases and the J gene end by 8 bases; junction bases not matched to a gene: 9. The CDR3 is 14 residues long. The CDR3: CASSAAGGPYEQFF. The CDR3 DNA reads TGTGCCAGCTCGGCAGCGGGAGGGCCTTATGAGCAGTTCTTC.

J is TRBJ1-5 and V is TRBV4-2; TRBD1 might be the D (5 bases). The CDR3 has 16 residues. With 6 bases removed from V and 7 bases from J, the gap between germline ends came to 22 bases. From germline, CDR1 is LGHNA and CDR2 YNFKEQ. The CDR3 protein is CASSERGAREGQPQHF. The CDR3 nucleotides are TGTGCCAGCAGTGAAAGAGGGGCCCGGGAGGGACAGCCCCAGCATTTT.

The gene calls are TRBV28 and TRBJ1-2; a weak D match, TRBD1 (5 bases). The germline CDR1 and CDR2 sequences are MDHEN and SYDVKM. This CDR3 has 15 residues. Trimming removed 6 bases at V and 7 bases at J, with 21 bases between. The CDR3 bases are TGTGCCAGCAGCCCTGCTGACGGGGACTGGAGTGGCTACACCTTC. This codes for CASSPADGDWSGYTF.

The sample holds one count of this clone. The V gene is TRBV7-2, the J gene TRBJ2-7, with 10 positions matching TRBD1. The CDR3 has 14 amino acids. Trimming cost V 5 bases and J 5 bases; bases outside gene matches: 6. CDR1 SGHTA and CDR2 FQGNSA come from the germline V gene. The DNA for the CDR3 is TGTGCCAGCAGCCCGGGACAGGGGAGACACGAGCAGTACTTC. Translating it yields CASSPGQGRHEQYF.